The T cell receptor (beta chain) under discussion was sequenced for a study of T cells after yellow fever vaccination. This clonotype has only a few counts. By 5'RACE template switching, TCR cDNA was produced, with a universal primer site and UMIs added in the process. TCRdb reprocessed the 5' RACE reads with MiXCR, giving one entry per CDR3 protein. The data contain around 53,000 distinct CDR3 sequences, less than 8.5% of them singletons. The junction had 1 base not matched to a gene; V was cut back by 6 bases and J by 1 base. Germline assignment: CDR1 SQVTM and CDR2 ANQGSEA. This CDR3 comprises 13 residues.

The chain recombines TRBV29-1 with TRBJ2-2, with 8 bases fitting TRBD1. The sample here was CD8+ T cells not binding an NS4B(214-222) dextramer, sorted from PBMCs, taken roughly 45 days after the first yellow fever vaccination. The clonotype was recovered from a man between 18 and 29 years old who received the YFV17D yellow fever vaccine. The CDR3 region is CSVGQGNTGELFF. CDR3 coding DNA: TGCAGCGTCGGACAGGGGAACACCGGGGAGCTGTTTTTT.